The rows below give T cell receptor beta chains drawn from one sample of a study of blood T cell repertoires in COVID-19. Repertoires were generated with immunoSEQ multiplex PCR, while TCRdb's copy carries only in-frame clones and drops some. The sample yields about 100,000 clones, 70% to 80% seen once. The sequenced material came from peripheral blood. These receptors originate from a man aged 70 or older with active or convalescent COVID-19. Both conserved end residues are part of each CDR3. D genes are given only for firm matches. Some rows have no size entry. The others give once, few or many, or a class for an expanded clone.

>TRBJ2-2|TRBD2|TRBV6-5|few
CASRRLAKTGELFF
TGTGCCAGCAGGCGACTAGCGAAGACCGGGGAGCTGTTTTTT
>TRBJ2-1|-|TRBV19|-
CASRGGQVYNEQFF
TGTGCCAGTAGGGGGGGGCAGGTCTACAATGAGCAGTTCTTC
>TRBJ2-5|-|TRBV11-2|-
CASSLGGVSETQYF
TGTGCCAGCAGCTTAGGGGGGGTTTCGGAGACCCAGTACTTC
>TRBJ2-2|-|TRBV24-1|few
CATSDPGHTNTGELFF
TGTGCCACCAGTGATCCAGGACATACGAACACCGGGGAGCTGTTTTTT
>TRBJ2-7|-|TRBV5-5|-
CASSLVEYEQYF
TGTGCCAGCAGCTTGGTAGAATACGAGCAGTACTTC
>TRBJ2-3|-|TRBV9|-
CASSGAGRGPTDTQYF
TGTGCCAGCAGTGGAGCCGGGCGGGGGCCCACAGATACGCAGTATTTT
>TRBJ1-2|TRBD1|TRBV28|-
CASSGGQLNYGYTF
TGTGCCAGCAGTGGGGGACAGCTGAACTATGGCTACACCTTC
>TRBJ1-2|-|TRBV21-1|-
CASSKRPTGQGTNYGYTF
TGTGCCAGCAGCAAACGTCCCACGGGACAGGGGACCAACTATGGCTACACCTTC
>TRBJ2-1|TRBD1|TRBV9|-
CASSGLRQGTNNEQFF
TGTGCCAGCAGCGGCCTGAGACAGGGGACAAACAATGAGCAGTTCTTC
>TRBJ2-3|-|TRBV6-5|-
CASRGLSSTDTQYF
TGTGCCAGCAGGGGACTGTCTAGCACAGATACGCAGTATTTT
>TRBJ2-5|-|TRBV5-5|-
CASSLGVSGAQETQYF
TGTGCCAGCAGCTTGGGTGTCTCAGGGGCTCAAGAGACCCAGTACTTC
>TRBJ2-5|-|TRBV28|-
CASSLGRYQETQYF
TGTGCCAGCAGTTTGGGCCGATACCAAGAGACCCAGTACTTC
>TRBJ1-1|-|TRBV18|once
CASSPPSKNTEAFF
TGTGCCAGCTCACCACCGTCAAAGAACACTGAAGCTTTCTTT
>TRBJ2-5|-|TRBV5-1|-
CASSLTPQRETQYF
TGCGCCAGCAGCTTGACTCCACAGCGGGAGACCCAGTACTTC
>TRBJ2-7|TRBD1|TRBV27|-
CASSYAGTGKYEQYF
TGTGCCAGCAGTTACGCCGGGACAGGGAAATACGAGCAGTACTTC
>TRBJ2-7|TRBD1|TRBV4-3|-
CASSQAGQGPYEQYF
TGCGCCAGCAGCCAAGCCGGACAGGGGCCCTACGAGCAGTACTTC
>TRBJ2-2|-|TRBV11-2|once
CASSLGAHTGELFF
TGTGCCAGCAGCTTAGGGGCACACACCGGGGAGCTGTTTTTT
>TRBJ1-2|-|TRBV19|-
CASSIIHGSNYGYTF
TGTGCCAGTAGTATAATCCACGGGAGTAACTATGGCTACACCTTC
>TRBJ2-2|-|TRBV9|-
CASSAGTLNTGELFF
TGTGCCAGCAGCGCCGGGACATTGAACACCGGGGAGCTGTTTTTT
>TRBJ1-2|-|TRBV5-6|-
CASSPIYRELSAYGYTF
TGTGCCAGCAGCCCAATCTACAGGGAACTGTCGGCCTATGGCTACACCTTC
>TRBJ1-1|-|TRBV9|-
CASSGRVGNTEAFF
TGTGCCAGCAGCGGTCGGGTAGGGAACACTGAAGCTTTCTTT
>TRBJ1-5|-|TRBV6-2/TRBV6-3|few
CASSYSRDSEQPQHF
TGTGCCAGCAGTTACTCTCGCGACAGTGAGCAGCCCCAGCATTTT
>TRBJ1-5|-|TRBV29-1|-
CSVSQSNQPQHF
TGCAGCGTTTCACAGTCCAATCAGCCCCAGCATTTT
>TRBJ2-7|-|TRBV14|-
CASSQLGDYEQYF
TGTGCCAGCAGCCAGTTGGGAGATTACGAGCAGTACTTC
>TRBJ1-4|-|TRBV24-1|-
CATSAPEKSEKLFF
TGTGCCACCAGTGCCCCGGAGAAGTCGGAAAAACTGTTTTTT
>TRBJ2-3|TRBD2|TRBV9|once
CASTSGATDTQYF
TGTGCCAGCACCAGCGGGGCCACAGATACGCAGTATTTT
>TRBJ2-7|TRBD1|TRBV7-9|-
CASSLAGDREQYF
TGTGCCAGCAGCTTAGCGGGGGACAGGGAGCAGTACTTC
>TRBJ2-1|-|TRBV9|-
CASSPPAARVQFF
TGTGCCAGCAGCCCTCCCGCGGCCAGGGTCCAGTTCTTC
>TRBJ1-5|-|TRBV6-6|-
CASSPSGNQPQHF
TGTGCCAGCAGTCCCTCGGGCAATCAGCCCCAGCATTTT
>TRBJ2-7|TRBD2|TRBV7-2|-
CASSFRGSLAGDEQYF
TGTGCCAGCAGCTTTAGAGGGTCACTAGCGGGAGACGAGCAGTACTTC
>TRBJ1-1|TRBD1|TRBV6-5|once
CASTRDRMNTEAFF
TGTGCCAGCACCCGGGACAGGATGAACACTGAAGCTTTCTTT
>TRBJ2-1|TRBD1|TRBV6-2/TRBV6-3|-
CASSYAGGRNEQFF
TGTGCCAGCAGTTATGCAGGGGGACGAAATGAGCAGTTCTTC
>TRBJ2-3|TRBD2|TRBV10-2|-
CASSEFPGLAGGPMGDTQYF
TGCGCCAGCAGTGAGTTTCCGGGACTAGCGGGAGGCCCCATGGGGGATACGCAGTATTTT
>TRBJ1-5|-|TRBV7-2|many
CASSRGTSQPQHF
TGTGCCAGCAGTCGAGGGACTAGCCAGCCCCAGCATTTT
>TRBJ1-1|-|TRBV19|-
CASSVSGDTEAFF
TGTGCCAGTAGTGTGTCAGGGGACACTGAAGCTTTCTTT
>TRBJ1-4|-|TRBV3-1/TRBV3-2|once
CASSPGMAGNEKLFF
TGTGCCAGCAGCCCTGGGATGGCGGGGAATGAAAAACTGTTTTTT
>TRBJ2-3|-|TRBV4-3|-
CASSQNPSDTQYF
TGCGCCAGCAGCCAAAATCCATCAGATACGCAGTATTTT